These 18 T cell receptor beta chains came from one sample sequenced in a study of shared clonotypes between healthy human individuals. Generated by immunoSEQ multiplex PCR, the TCRdb table keeps only in-frame clones and is missing some. Counted here are about 490,000 clones, about 72% occurring once; the ten biggest clones make up 12%. The specimen was PBMCs. Receptor source: a woman aged 40 to 49 in good health. Some clones in this sample may be carry-over from other donors' samples.

The table lists this clone with many counts. The V call is TRBV7-1, the J call TRBJ2-1; D is ambiguous. TRBV7-1 falls under the ORF class, with uncertain function. This CDR3 has 15 amino acids. Trimming pared 4 bases from V and 2 bases from J, leaving 12 bases between. The CDR3 coding sequence is TGTGCCAGCAGCTTAGTTCCAGAGGCCTACAATGAGCAGTTCTTC. Residues: CASSLVPEAYNEQFF.

This clone was counted only a few times. The chain carries TRBV6-4 and TRBJ1-2; D gene unclear. Trimming took off 2 bases at V and 6 bases at J, with 10 bases between the two ends. The CDR3 contains 13 residues. Germline V gene sequence: CDR1 MRHNA, CDR2 SNTAGT. The CDR3 bases are TGTGCCAGCAGTGACGTGGGTGTGGATGGCTACACCTTC. It codes for CASSDVGVDGYTF.

This sequence joins TRBV30 and TRBJ1-4; possibly TRBD1 for D (5 bases). Germline V gives CDR1 GTSNPN, CDR2 SVGIG (reference sequence). The CDR3 contains 15 residues. Trimming removed 1 base from V and 8 bases from J, with 17 bases in between. The CDR3 sequence is CAWSGPGGDGEKLFF. In nucleotides, the CDR3 is TGTGCCTGGAGTGGCCCCGGAGGGGACGGCGAAAAACTGTTTTTT.

Comments on this clone: It may be a read error: a sequence one base away is much more abundant. V and J are TRBV7-9 and TRBJ2-5, with D hard to call. CDR1 is SEHNR and CDR2 is FQNEAQ in the germline V gene (reference sequence). This CDR3 spans 13 amino acids. V dropped 4 bases and J dropped 1 base, with 7 bases sitting between them. CDR3 bases: TGTGCCAGCAGCTCAATGCGCCAAGAGACCCAGTACTTC. This translates into CASSSMRQETQYF.

The CDR3 DNA follows: TGTGCCAGCGGGAGGGTTTCCCCTCCCGAGCAGTACTTC. Translation gives CASGRVSPPEQYF. This rearrangement joins TRBV6-5 to TRBJ2-7; 7 nucleotides agree with TRBD2. Germline CDR1 MNHEY, CDR2 SVGAGI. J was trimmed by 6 bases and V by 8 bases; bases with no gene match: 10. The CDR3 loop spans 13 amino acids.

The CDR3 sequence: CASSLAGAINTDTQYF. CDR3 DNA: TGTGCCAGCAGCCTAGCGGGAGCGATCAACACAGATACGCAGTATTTT. V usage is TRBV2 and J usage is TRBJ2-3, with 10 bases aligning to TRBD2. Trimming took 6 bases from V and 2 from J; bases not matched to a gene: 8. Per the germline V gene, CDR1 is SNHLY and CDR2 is FYNNEI. The CDR3 contains 16 residues.

The CDR3 sequence: CASSQGREGVFEQYF. DNA of the CDR3: TGCGCCAGCAGCCAAGGTCGGGAGGGGGTATTCGAGCAGTACTTC. This chain connects TRBV4-1 to TRBJ2-7, with 8 bases that match TRBD2. The CDR3 has 15 residues. The V gene end was trimmed by 1 base and the J gene end by 6 bases; junction bases not matched to a gene: 8. Germline lookup yields CDR1 MGHRA and CDR2 YSYEKL.

The chain joins TRBV2 to TRBJ2-2; D gene ambiguous. Trimming stripped 4 bases from V and 4 bases from J, with 4 bases between. Germline V gives CDR1 SNHLY, CDR2 FYNNEI. This CDR3 has 12 amino acids. CDR3 amino acids: CASSAGTGELFF. DNA for the CDR3: TGTGCCAGCAGTGCGGGCACCGGGGAGCTGTTTTTT.

J is TRBJ2-7 and V is TRBV2; possible D gene TRBD2, 5 bases. V lost 8 bases and J lost 3, with 11 bases in between. Germline CDR1 and CDR2: SNHLY and FYNNEI. This CDR3 is 12 amino acids long. Here the CDR3 DNA reads TGTGCCAGCGACCCCGGGATCTACGAGCAGTACTTC. Its translation: CASDPGIYEQYF.

The V call is TRBV2, the J call TRBJ2-1; 8 bases align to TRBD2. CDR1 is SNHLY, CDR2 FYNNEI, per germline. The CDR3 contains 15 residues. Trimming at V came to 6 bases and at J to 9 bases, leaving 13 bases not matched to a gene. CDR3 coding DNA: TGTGCCAGCAGCCCGAGGAGCGGGAGTTCGCTTGAGCAGTTCTTC. It translates to CASSPRSGSSLEQFF.

The genes are TRBV7-9 and TRBJ2-2, with 8 bases that match TRBD1. Germline CDR1 and CDR2: SEHNR and FQNEAQ (reference sequence). V was pared by 5 bases and J by 4 bases, with 9 bases of the junction left unmatched. The CDR3 extends over 16 amino acids. CDR3 sequence: CASSPRTGRGTGELFF. The CDR3 nucleotides read TGTGCCAGCAGCCCTCGGACAGGGCGGGGCACCGGGGAGCTGTTTTTT.

This clone came up once. This chain joins TRBV5-1 and TRBJ1-1; TRBD1 agrees at 8 bases. The CDR3 covers 16 residues. Per the germline V gene, CDR1 is SGHRS and CDR2 is YFSETQ. The V segment lost 5 bases and the J segment 1 base; nucleotides outside the gene matches: 10. This CDR3 reads CASRPPGQGWNTEAFF. CDR3 sequence (DNA): TGCGCCAGCAGACCTCCCGGACAGGGTTGGAACACTGAAGCTTTCTTT.

There are a few counts of this clone. This specimen includes other DNA sequences encoding the same CDR3. The DNA of the CDR3 is TGTGCCAGCAGCGTATCCGGGAGTGGGAACAATGAGCAGTTCTTC. This sequence encodes CASSVSGSGNNEQFF. This chain links TRBV9 with TRBJ2-1; D is possibly TRBD2 (6 bases). The CDR3 totals 15 residues. Germline CDR1 is SGDLS and CDR2 is YYNGEE. V shed 1 base and J shed 5 bases, with 13 bases lying between them.

The chain carries TRBV13 and TRBJ2-3; D is possibly TRBD2 (5 bases). The length of the CDR3 is 14 residues. Germline V gene sequence: CDR1 PRHDT, CDR2 FYEKMQ (reference sequence). Deletions cut 5 bases from V and 2 bases from J, with 11 bases between. CDR3: CASSRSGNTDTQYF. The CDR3 DNA sequence: TGTGCCAGCAGCCGCTCCGGGAACACAGATACGCAGTATTTT.

The V and J genes are TRBV28 and TRBJ1-1, with 7 bases matching TRBD1. Germline CDR1 reads MDHEN; CDR2 reads SYDVKM. CDR3 length equals 13 residues. Unmatched junction bases numbered 4, after V lost 6 bases and J lost 3 bases. The CDR3 protein is CASSTQGDTEAFF. The CDR3, as DNA: TGTGCCAGCAGCACCCAGGGGGACACTGAAGCTTTCTTT.

This clone showed up many times. The same CDR3 can be traced to other DNA sequences in this sample. The gene calls are TRBV4-1 and TRBJ1-5, with D possibly TRBD1 on 6 matching bases. The CDR3 has 15 residues. The V end lost 3 bases, the J end lost 4 bases, and 13 bases lay between the germline ends. Germline V gene data show CDR1 as MGHRA and CDR2 as YSYEKL. The CDR3 here is CASSHSGAANQPQHF. CDR3 DNA: TGCGCCAGCAGCCATTCGGGGGCGGCGAATCAGCCCCAGCATTTT.

Concerning this clone: A far larger clone is only one base removed, so a read error is likely. The CDR3 DNA reads as TGTGCCATCAGTGGGGGGACTAGCGGGAACTACAAGCAGTACTTC. Amino acids: CAISGGTSGNYKQYF. The rearrangement uses TRBV10-3 and TRBJ2-7; 13 bases line up with TRBD2. CDR3 length: 15 residues. From germline, CDR1 is ENHRY and CDR2 SYGVKD.

The chain joins TRBV15 to TRBJ2-7, with D perhaps matching TRBD2 (5 bases). CDR1 is LNHNV and CDR2 is YYDKDF in the germline V gene (reference sequence). The CDR3 runs to 15 residues. Trimming removed 1 base from V and 1 base from J, with 11 bases in between. DNA for the CDR3: TGTGCCACCAGCAGAGCCAAATCGGGGTCCTACGAGCAGTACTTC. It is translated as CATSRAKSGSYEQYF.